The sequence of this T cell receptor beta chain was determined in a study of response to subunit inactivated influenza vaccine. This clonotype was recorded many times. Antigen specificity is unknown. The CDR3 has 13 residues. The germline V gene encodes CDR1 MDHEN and CDR2 SYDVKM. Trimming took 6 bases from V and 1 from J, leaving 9 bases between them. Study-level results: Seasonal influenza vaccination, on each occasion, was suggested by the authors to recruit few new T cells.

TCRdb called the RT-PCR reads again in MiXCR, with one record for every CDR3 protein. The sample holds 600,000 to 850,000 distinct CDR3 sequences; approximately 14% are singletons and the top ten take roughly 7.6%. The specimen was PBMCs from blood, collected roughly 15 days before vaccination. The chain recombines TRBV28 with TRBJ1-1; D is uncertain. The clonotype was recovered from a man in his forties or fifties who received an inactivated influenza vaccine. Here the CDR3 DNA reads TGTGCCAGCAGCAGAAAGCGGAACACTGAAGCTTTCTTT. It yields the protein CASSRKRNTEAFF.